One sample yielded the 21 T cell receptor beta chains listed below, sequenced in a study of blood T cell repertoires in COVID-19. Data came from immunoSEQ multiplex PCR; TCRdb stores just in-frame clones and leaves some out. Among around 100,000 clones listed, 90% to 95% were seen once. What was sequenced was peripheral blood. These TCRs come from a human donor with active COVID-19. The donor label of this sample is uncertain.

The rearrangement links TRBV3-1 (or the pseudogene TRBV3-2) to TRBJ1-1; D gene unclear. V was trimmed by 1 base and J by 3 bases, leaving 9 bases between them. Germline V gives CDR1 LGHDT, CDR2 YNNKEL (reference sequence). The CDR3 sequence is 14 residues long. The CDR3 nucleotides read TGTGCCAGCAGCCAAGTACCCCAGGACACTGAAGCTTTCTTT. Protein product: CASSQVPQDTEAFF.

This clone was detected only once. The chain recombines TRBV5-1 with TRBJ2-5; 11 bases are a match to TRBD2. With V trimmed by 4 bases and J by 4 bases, 3 bases remained unmatched. This CDR3 spans 14 amino acids. The germline V gene encodes CDR1 SGHRS and CDR2 YFSETQ. The CDR3 reads CASSRSGGVETQYF. The CDR3, as DNA: TGCGCCAGCAGCCGTAGCGGGGGGGTAGAGACCCAGTACTTC.

The CDR3 nucleotides are TGTGCCAGCAGCGTACTGGCAGGGGGCTACGAGCAGTACTTC. Its translation: CASSVLAGGYEQYF. This chain links TRBV9 with TRBJ2-7; 7 bases map to TRBD1. The CDR3 consists of 14 residues. Trimming cost V 1 base and J 3 bases; bases outside gene matches: 4. Germline loops: CDR1 SGDLS, CDR2 YYNGEE.

This clone was observed a single time. CDR3 bases: TGCGCCAATTGCGGGACAGGGCGGAGATTTGGCTACACCTTC. It specifies CANCGTGRRFGYTF. The rearrangement uses TRBV10-1 and TRBJ1-2; TRBD1 matches 9 bases. The length of the CDR3 is 14 residues. J gave up 7 bases and V 10 bases, and 13 bases lay outside the gene matches. Germline V CDR1 and CDR2: WNHNN, SYGVQD (reference sequence).

This chain uses TRBV3-1 (or the pseudogene TRBV3-2) with TRBJ1-5; TRBD1 matches at 8 bases. This CDR3 contains 15 residues. J was trimmed by 5 bases and V by 0 bases; bases with no gene match: 3. In germline, CDR1 is LGHDT, CDR2 YNNKEL (reference sequence). Here the CDR3 reads CASSQDKDRDQPQHF. DNA for the CDR3: TGTGCCAGCAGCCAAGATAAGGACAGGGATCAGCCCCAGCATTTT.

The chain joins TRBV25-1 to TRBJ1-1, with D unclear. Germline CDR1 reads MGHDK; CDR2 reads SYGVNS. CDR3 length equals 14 residues. V lost 0 bases and J lost 4, with 9 bases in between. CDR3 sequence (DNA): TGTGCCAGCAGTGAATATACGGCAGGCACTGAAGCTTTCTTT. Amino acid sequence: CASSEYTAGTEAFF.

The V and J genes are TRBV7-3 and TRBJ1-1; TRBD1 agrees at 11 bases. Losses at the gene ends were 5 bases for V and 6 bases for J; bases not matched to a gene: 11. The CDR3 has 16 amino acids. Germline assignment: CDR1 SGHTA and CDR2 FQGTGA. CDR3 nucleotides: TGTGCCAGCAGCACAGGGACAGGGGGAATGGGGCCTGAAGCTTTCTTT. As protein: CASSTGTGGMGPEAFF.

The CDR3 loop is CASSAGETANTEAFF. In nucleotides, the CDR3 is TGTGCCAGTAGCGCGGGGGAGACAGCGAACACTGAAGCTTTCTTT. V is TRBV19 and J is TRBJ1-1; D is perhaps TRBD1 (5 bases). V lost 6 bases and J lost 1, with 15 bases in between. Germline CDR1 is LNHDA and CDR2 is SQIVND (reference sequence). The CDR3 length is 15 residues.

The rearrangement joins TRBV9 to TRBJ1-3; the D gene is possibly TRBD1 (5 bases). Trimming pared 1 base from V and 4 bases from J, leaving 9 bases between. Germline-derived CDR1 and CDR2 are SGDLS and YYNGEE. The CDR3 contains 14 residues. This CDR3 reads CASSVSGHGNTIYF. CDR3 in DNA: TGTGCCAGCAGCGTATCCGGACACGGAAACACCATATATTTT.

The chain couples TRBV6-1 to TRBJ2-3, with D possibly matching TRBD1 (6 bases). The germline CDR1 and CDR2 sequences are MNHNS and SASEGT. Trimming took off 2 bases at V and 1 base at J, with 10 bases between the two ends. The CDR3 totals 15 residues. The CDR3 is CASSEIAGGTDTQYF. The CDR3 DNA is TGTGCCAGCAGTGAAATTGCAGGGGGCACAGATACGCAGTATTTT.

The chain carries TRBV9 and TRBJ2-7; a weak D match, TRBD1 (6 bases). V lost 4 bases and J 2 bases, leaving 16 bases between the germline ends. Germline V gene lookup returns CDR1 SGDLS and CDR2 YYNGEE. This CDR3 has 15 residues. CDR3: CASSPRAQGTYEQYF. The CDR3 DNA reads TGTGCCAGCAGCCCTCGGGCCCAGGGGACCTACGAGCAGTACTTC.

This clone was detected once. The chain recombines TRBV5-1 with TRBJ2-5, with D maybe TRBD1 (5 bases). The CDR3 covers 12 residues. The germline gives CDR1 SGHRS, CDR2 YFSETQ. V was trimmed by 5 bases and J by 0 bases, leaving 5 bases between them. CDR3 loop: CASRTDQETQYF. Written as DNA, the CDR3 is TGCGCCAGCAGGACAGACCAAGAGACCCAGTACTTC.

This clone was seen a handful of times. The V call is TRBV3-1 (or the pseudogene TRBV3-2), the J call TRBJ2-3; 10 bases are shared with TRBD2. Germline V gene sequence: CDR1 LGHDT, CDR2 YNNKEL (reference sequence). With 1 base clipped from V and 1 base from J, the junction kept 2 bases outside the gene matches. The CDR3 has 16 residues. The chain's CDR3 is CASSQVLAGGTDTQYF. The CDR3 DNA is TGTGCCAGCAGCCAAGTCCTAGCGGGGGGCACAGATACGCAGTATTTT.

The chain links TRBV14 to TRBJ1-1, with TRBD1 matching 7 bases. V shed 3 bases and J 1 base; nucleotides not matched to a gene: 14. Per germline, CDR1 SGHDN and CDR2 FVKESK. The CDR3 extends over 18 amino acids. The CDR3 sequence is CASSQDKPGQRTNTEAFF. CDR3 DNA sequence: TGTGCCAGCAGCCAGGACAAACCGGGACAGAGGACGAACACTGAAGCTTTCTTT. The variable domain in full, completed from reference TRBV14 and TRBJ1-1, reads EAGVTQFPSHSVIEKGQTVTLRCDPISGHDNLYWYRRVMGKEIKFLLHFVKESKQDESGMPNNRFLAERTGGTYSTLKVQPAELEDSGVYFCASSQDKPGQRTNTEAFFGQGTRLTVV.

The chain links TRBV6-6 to TRBJ1-2; 9 bases fit TRBD1. The CDR3 is 16 amino acids. V lost 2 bases and J lost 4; bases outside the gene matches: 8. The V gene's germline CDR1 is MNHNY and CDR2 SVGAGI (reference sequence). CDR3 amino acids: CASSYDGDRVIYGYTF. The CDR3 nucleotides are TGTGCCAGCAGTTACGACGGGGACAGGGTCATCTATGGCTACACCTTC.

Here the CDR3 DNA reads TGTGCCAGCAGCCCGACTGTAGCGGGGGGGCGGAATGAGCAGTTCTTC. The encoded protein is CASSPTVAGGRNEQFF. The rearrangement links TRBV7-3 to TRBJ2-1, with 11 bases lining up with TRBD2. The CDR3 sequence is 16 residues long. Looked up from germline, CDR1 is SGHTA and CDR2 is FQGTGA. The V segment lost 5 bases and the J segment 7 bases; nucleotides outside the gene matches: 10.

The chain links TRBV11-2 to TRBJ2-1, with D perhaps TRBD2 (7 bases). The V gene lost 8 bases and the J gene lost 2 bases, with 16 bases spanning the gap. The CDR3 loop spans 15 amino acids. Germline CDR1 reads SGHAT; CDR2 reads FQNNGV. CDR3 loop: CASLWAGAAYNEQFF. The CDR3 DNA sequence: TGTGCCAGCCTCTGGGCGGGGGCCGCCTACAATGAGCAGTTCTTC.

The chain employs TRBV5-1 and TRBJ1-6; D remains unclear. The length of the CDR3 is 16 residues. V dropped 0 bases and J dropped 2 bases, with 9 bases sitting between them. Per germline, CDR1 SGHRS and CDR2 YFSETQ. As DNA, the CDR3 is TGCGCCAGCAGCTTGGCGGGGATCCCCTATAATTCACCCCTCCACTTT. Translation gives CASSLAGIPYNSPLHF. Looking up the rest from reference TRBV5-1 and TRBJ1-6 gives the full variable domain: KAGVTQTPRYLIKTRGQQVTLSCSPISGHRSVSWYQQTPGQGLQFLFEYFSETQRNKGNFPGRFSGRQFSNSRSEMNVSTLELGDSALYLCASSLAGIPYNSPLHFGNGTRLTVT.

V usage is TRBV5-1 and J usage is TRBJ2-5, with 9 bases identical to TRBD1. CDR1 SGHRS and CDR2 YFSETQ come from the germline V gene. V lost 2 bases to trimming and J lost 3 bases; unmatched junction nucleotides: 8. This CDR3 spans 16 amino acids. The CDR3 here is CASSFTRTGEEETQYF. The CDR3 nucleotides are TGCGCCAGCAGCTTCACTAGGACAGGGGAGGAAGAGACCCAGTACTTC.

The chain combines TRBV27 with TRBJ2-5; TRBD1 might be the D (5 bases). The V gene lost 3 bases and the J gene lost 7 bases, with 18 bases spanning the gap. The CDR3 extends over 15 amino acids. CDR1 and CDR2 from the germline V gene are MNHEY and SMNVEV (reference sequence). The CDR3 region has the DNA TGTGCCAGCAGTTTGGGGCGACAAAGTGATCCGACCCAGTACTTC. Translated, it gives CASSLGRQSDPTQYF.

This chain uses TRBV18 with TRBJ2-7, with D maybe TRBD1 (6 bases). Trimming left V 2 bases short and J 2 bases short, with 13 bases between. The CDR3 extends over 15 amino acids. Germline CDR1 KGHSH, CDR2 LQKENI. Here the CDR3 DNA reads TGTGCCAGCTCACCAGGGCAGGGGTCCCCCTACGAGCAGTACTTC. Translated: CASSPGQGSPYEQYF.